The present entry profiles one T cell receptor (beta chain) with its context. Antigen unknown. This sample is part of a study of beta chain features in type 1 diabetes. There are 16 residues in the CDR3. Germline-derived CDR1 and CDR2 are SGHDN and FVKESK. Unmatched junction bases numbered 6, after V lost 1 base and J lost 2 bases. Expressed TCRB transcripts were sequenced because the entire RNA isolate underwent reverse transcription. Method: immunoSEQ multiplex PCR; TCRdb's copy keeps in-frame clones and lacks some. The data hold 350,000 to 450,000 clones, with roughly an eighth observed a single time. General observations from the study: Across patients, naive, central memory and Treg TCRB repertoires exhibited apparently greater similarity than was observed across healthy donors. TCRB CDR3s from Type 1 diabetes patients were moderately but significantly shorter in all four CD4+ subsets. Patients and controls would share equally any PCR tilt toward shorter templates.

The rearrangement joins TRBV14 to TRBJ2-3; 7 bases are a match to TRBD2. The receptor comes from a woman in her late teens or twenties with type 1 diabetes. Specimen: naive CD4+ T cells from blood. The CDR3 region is CASSQVGGGVTDTQYF. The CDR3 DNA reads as TGTGCCAGCAGCCAAGTTGGCGGGGGAGTCACAGATACGCAGTATTTT.